This T cell receptor (beta chain) was sequenced for a study of T-cell reconstitution after alpha-beta-depleted transplantation in children. The CDR3 loop spans 13 amino acids. Germline V gives CDR1 SGHAT, CDR2 FQNNGV. The germline V and J ends were trimmed by 4 bases and 11 bases, with 17 bases remaining between them. Molecular barcoding with unique molecular identifiers was used for the TCRbeta library. A single record per CDR3 protein comes from TCRdb applying MiXCR to the PCR reads. The sample consists of nearly 550,000 distinct CDR3 sequences, approximately 20% of them appearing once. This sample comprised PBMCs from the stem cell graft donor, obtained from the stem cell graft. The receptor comes from a human donor who donated a stem cell graft to a child with acute lymphoblastic leukemia. The chain is built from TRBV11-2 and TRBJ1-1; D gene uncertain. The CDR3 nucleotides are TGTGCCAGCAGCTCGACCCAGATCTACGGGGCTTTCTTT. It translates to CASSSTQIYGAFF.